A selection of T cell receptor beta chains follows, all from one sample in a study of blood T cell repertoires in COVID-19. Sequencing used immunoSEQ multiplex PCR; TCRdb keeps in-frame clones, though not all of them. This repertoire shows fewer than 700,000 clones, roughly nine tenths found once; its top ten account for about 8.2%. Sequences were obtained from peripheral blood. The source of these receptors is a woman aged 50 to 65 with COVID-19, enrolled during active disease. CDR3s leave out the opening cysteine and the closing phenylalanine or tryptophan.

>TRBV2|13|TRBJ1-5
ASSRRLTADQPQH
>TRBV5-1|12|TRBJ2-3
ASSFTGDSETQY
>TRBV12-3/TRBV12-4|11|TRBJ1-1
ASSLTRNTEAF
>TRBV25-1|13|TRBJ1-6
ASSHLGGTETTLH
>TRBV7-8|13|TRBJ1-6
ASRRETVKNSPLH
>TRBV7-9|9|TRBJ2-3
ASRISDTQY
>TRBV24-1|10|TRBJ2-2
ATSDGTGELF
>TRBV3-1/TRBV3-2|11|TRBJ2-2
ASSERGTGELF
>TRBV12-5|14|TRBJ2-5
ASGPGGGRWKETQY
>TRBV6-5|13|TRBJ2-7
ASSPSWTVSYEQY
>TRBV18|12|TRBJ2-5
ASSPGTTAETQY
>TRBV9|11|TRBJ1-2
ASSASGIYGYT
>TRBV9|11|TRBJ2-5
ASSVGGEETQY
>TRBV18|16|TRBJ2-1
ASSLRVAGAASYNEQF
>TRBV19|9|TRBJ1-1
ASSGNTEAF
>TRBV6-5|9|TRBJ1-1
ASRAHTEAF
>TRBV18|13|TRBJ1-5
ASSPGGERNQPQH
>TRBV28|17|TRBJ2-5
ASSPGETSGGGTWETQY
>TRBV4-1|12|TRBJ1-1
ASSYYRGNTEAF
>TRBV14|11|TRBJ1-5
ESGYLNNQPQH
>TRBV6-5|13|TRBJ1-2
ASSEDTGWYYGYT
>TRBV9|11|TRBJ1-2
ASSSQGGYGYT
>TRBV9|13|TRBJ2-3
ASSASGPSTDTQY
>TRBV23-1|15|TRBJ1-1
ASSQSGRGALNTEAF
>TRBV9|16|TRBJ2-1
ASSPGTSGGLSYNEQF
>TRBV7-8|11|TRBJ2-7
ASSPLTSNEQY
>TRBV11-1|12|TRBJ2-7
ASTLPGQPYEQY
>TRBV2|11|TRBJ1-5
ASSAGRYQPQH
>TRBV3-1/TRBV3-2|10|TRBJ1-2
ASSLERRGYT
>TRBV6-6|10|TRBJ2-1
ASSPPDRAYF
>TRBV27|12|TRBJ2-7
ASSAGTGPYEQY
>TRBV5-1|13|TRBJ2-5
ASSSTRGGRETQY
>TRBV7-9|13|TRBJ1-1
ASSLGTAPDTEAF
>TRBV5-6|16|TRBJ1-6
ASSLAASWSSYNSPLH
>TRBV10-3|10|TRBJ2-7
AILAGNYEQY
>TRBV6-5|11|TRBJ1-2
ASRAGWNYGYT
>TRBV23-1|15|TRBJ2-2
ASSQSRSGANTGELF
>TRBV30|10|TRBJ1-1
ALNRVGTEAF
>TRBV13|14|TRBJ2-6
ASSLVGASGANVLT
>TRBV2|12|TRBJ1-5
ASTIDRVGQPQH
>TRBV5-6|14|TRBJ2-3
ASSLSMAGRTDTQY
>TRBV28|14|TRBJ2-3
ASSLLGQGKTDTQY
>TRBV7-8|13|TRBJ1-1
ASSPRRSVGTEAF
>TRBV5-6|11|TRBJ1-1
ASSLELGTEAF
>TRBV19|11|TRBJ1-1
ASSPGPGAEAF
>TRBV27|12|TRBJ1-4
ASSLGQRGSELF
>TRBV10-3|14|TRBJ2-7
AIGAPGELASLEQY
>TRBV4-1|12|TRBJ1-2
ASSQNTGSYGYT
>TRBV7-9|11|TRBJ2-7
ASSWSAGNEQY
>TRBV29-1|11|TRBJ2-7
SVPGQGLYEQY
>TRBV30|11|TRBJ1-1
ARDRGPNTEAF
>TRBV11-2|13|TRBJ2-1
ASIRLAGERNEQF
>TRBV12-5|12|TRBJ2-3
ASGDRGGADTQY
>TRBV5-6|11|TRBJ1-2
ASSLVTGIGYT
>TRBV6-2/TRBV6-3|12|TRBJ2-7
ASSPPRPSDEQY
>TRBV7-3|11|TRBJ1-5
ASSPDRGQPQH